The rows below give T cell receptor beta chains drawn from one sample of a study of cytomegalovirus exposure and HLA in healthy donors. Some clones are missing from TCRdb's copy, which holds only in-frame ones; the method was immunoSEQ multiplex PCR. The sample includes some 190,000 clones, roughly a tenth of them seen just once. Specimen: PBMCs. The receptors were gathered from a woman younger than 45 in good health and CMV-seropositive. The CDR3 runs from the conserved cysteine through the conserved F or W.

J gene | V gene | CDR3 protein
TRBJ2-1 | TRBV11-2 | CASSRGTSGKIGNEQFF
TRBJ2-7 | TRBV6-6 | CASSYSGTPVDEQYF
TRBJ2-3 | TRBV29-1 | CSANTDTQYF
TRBJ2-7 | TRBV13 | CASSPGTSGYEQYF
TRBJ2-3 | TRBV5-1 | CASSSAPTLTDTQYF
TRBJ2-7 | TRBV5-1 | CASSLNRQEQYF
TRBJ2-7 | TRBV9 | CASSADSSYERYF
TRBJ2-1 | TRBV6-6 | CASSYSTYNEQFF
TRBJ1-1 | TRBV6-5 | CASSTGGYTEAFF
TRBJ2-1 | TRBV30 | CAWSLGLLYNEQFF
TRBJ1-4 | TRBV6-5 | CASSYSRWGGKLFF
TRBJ2-1 | TRBV18 | CASSLTGLAFNEQFF
TRBJ1-2 | TRBV5-1 | CASSSGTGNYGYTF
TRBJ2-5 | TRBV14 | CASSLLYTGLDQETQYF
TRBJ1-5 | TRBV23-1 | CATDNQNQPQHF
TRBJ2-7 | TRBV19 | CASGTGGSGSRNEQYF
TRBJ1-4 | TRBV5-1 | CASSRVGQGLLNEKLFF
TRBJ2-1 | TRBV7-9 | CASTQEPTGGYNEQFF
TRBJ2-1 | TRBV5-4 | CASSPGLRYNEQFF
TRBJ2-1 | TRBV25-1 | CASSEPSGGWAYNEQFF
TRBJ2-5 | TRBV5-1 | CASSLRLAGKETQYF
TRBJ2-7 | TRBV19 | CASSPDGQGKRALWF
TRBJ1-2 | TRBV15 | CATSGPLEGSAYGYTF
TRBJ2-2 | TRBV27 | CASSRITSSGELFF
TRBJ2-5 | TRBV4-1 | CASSLRTSQETQYF
TRBJ1-2 | TRBV30 | CAWSVYRGLGYTF
TRBJ1-5 | TRBV5-1 | CASSPGTAYNQPQHF
TRBJ2-7 | TRBV27 | CASSRGGFNYEQYF
TRBJ2-2 | TRBV7-9 | CASSYDRTRTSGRTGELFF
TRBJ1-2 | TRBV5-1 | CASSLAGPTGGGGYTF
TRBJ1-2 | TRBV6-6 | CASSPRRDYGYTF
TRBJ2-1 | TRBV7-8 | CASRAGAGAYNEQFF
TRBJ2-1 | TRBV2 | CASSGLSTSTSFRSYNEQFF
TRBJ2-5 | TRBV6-5 | CASSYSSRPETQYF
TRBJ1-3 | TRBV18 | CASSPLDRISGNTIYF
TRBJ2-2 | TRBV11-2 | CASSPLKGTGGNTGELFF
TRBJ2-7 | TRBV5-1 | CASSINRAEYEQYF
TRBJ2-5 | TRBV5-1 | CASSPVAGGRETQYF
TRBJ2-1 | TRBV2 | CASQSSGTSHEQFF
TRBJ1-1 | TRBV6-6 | CASTRVSNTEAFF
TRBJ2-7 | TRBV7-2 | CASSLAWSTRGAYEQYF
TRBJ1-3 | TRBV19 | CASTDFRSGNTIYF
TRBJ2-7 | TRBV5-5 | CASSLDAFTSGYEQYF
TRBJ2-6 | TRBV2 | CASSERAGGSGANVLTF
TRBJ2-6 | TRBV19 | CASSTEPGTAGANVLTF
TRBJ1-1 | TRBV7-9 | CASGQMNTEAFF
TRBJ2-1 | TRBV5-1 | CASSLSTGPYNEQFF
TRBJ2-7 | TRBV28 | CASSPPGLAVYEQYF
TRBJ2-7 | TRBV14 | CASSQAIVAGGRFKGQYF
TRBJ2-1 | TRBV5-6 | CASSPGTGANEQFF
TRBJ2-7 | TRBV30 | CAWSHGERREQYF
TRBJ2-7 | TRBV10-3 | CAISEEGLGGPYF
TRBJ1-2 | TRBV30 | CAWSVITSYGYTF
TRBJ1-4 | TRBV5-1 | CASSFGEKTEKLFF
TRBJ2-1 | TRBV13 | CASSSWTAYNEQFF